This T cell receptor beta chain was sequenced in a study of control samples from healthy donors and cancer patients. Trimming removed 6 bases from V and 7 bases from J; junction bases left unmatched: 13. CDR1 is MGHDK and CDR2 is SYGVNS in the germline V gene. This CDR3 contains 15 residues. TCRdb's copy holds only in-frame clones and misses some; the assay was immunoSEQ multiplex PCR. The data show roughly 70,000 clones, 84% seen once. The source material was blood. This TCR was recovered from a man aged 45 to 65 in good health. The gene calls are TRBV25-1 and TRBJ2-7, with 9 bases that match TRBD2. CDR3 protein: CASRPDGGRAGEQYF. In DNA form, the CDR3 reads TGTGCCAGCAGACCAGACGGCGGGAGGGCAGGGGAGCAGTACTTC.